Below, 21 T cell receptor beta chains from the same sample are listed, as sequenced in a study of CD8+ T cells in alopecia areata. Once RNA had been extracted, it was reverse transcribed into cDNA to act as the sequencing template. Measured with immunoSEQ multiplex PCR; TCRdb has only the in-frame clones, and not every one. Among fewer than 110,000 clones listed, 80% to 85% were seen once. Stated treatment: oral pan-JAK inhibitor, 5-10 mg twice daily. Sequenced here: CD8+ T cells sorted from blood, sampled at week 24, from a patient treated with tofacitinib. The source is a human donor with alopecia areata.

In this sample, this clone turned up once. This rearrangement joins TRBV7-9 to TRBJ1-2, with D possibly TRBD1 on 6 matching bases. This CDR3 comprises 14 residues. Trimming took off 1 base at V and 6 bases at J, with 12 bases between the two ends. The germline gives CDR1 SEHNR, CDR2 FQNEAQ (reference sequence). This CDR3 is CASSLVDRNDGYTF. The CDR3 DNA is TGTGCCAGCAGCTTAGTGGACAGAAACGATGGCTACACCTTC. The variable domain in full, completed from reference TRBV7-9 and TRBJ1-2, reads DTGVSQNPRHKITKRGQNVTFRCDPISEHNRLYWYRQTLGQGPEFLTYFQNEAQLEKSRLLSDRFSAERPKGSFSTLEIQRTEQGDSAMYLCASSLVDRNDGYTFGSGTRLTVV.

The chain combines TRBV2 with TRBJ2-1, with a tentative D call TRBD2 (6 bases). CDR1 SNHLY and CDR2 FYNNEI come from the germline V gene. The CDR3 extends over 17 amino acids. Trimming left V 5 bases short and J 4 bases short, with 21 bases between. DNA for the CDR3: TGTGCCAGCAGTCTCCTCCGGGAGAGCAGAGGGTACAATGAGCAGTTCTTC. This gives the protein CASSLLRESRGYNEQFF.

V gene TRBV6-4 combines with J gene TRBJ2-3; 11 positions match TRBD2. Germline CDR1 reads MRHNA; CDR2 reads SNTAGT. Trimming cost V 6 bases and J 15 bases; bases outside gene matches: 17. This CDR3 spans 15 amino acids. CDR3 DNA sequence: TGTGCCAGCAGAGGTAGGGGACTAGCGGACCGCCGGCCCTATTTT. It encodes CASRGRGLADRRPYF.

This sequence joins TRBV7-2 and TRBJ2-1; TRBD1 matches 8 bases. The CDR3 is 15 residues long. V was pared by 4 bases and J by 7 bases, with 9 bases of the junction left unmatched. Per the germline V gene, CDR1 is SGHTA and CDR2 is FQGNSA. The CDR3 sequence: CASSSTPGTGNEQFF. DNA for the CDR3: TGTGCCAGCAGCTCGACACCCGGGACAGGTAATGAGCAGTTCTTC.

This clone has only one observation. The rearrangement links TRBV18 to TRBJ2-7; possible D gene TRBD1, 6 bases. The CDR3 loop spans 17 amino acids. Germline CDR1 reads KGHSH; CDR2 reads LQKENI. Trimming took 4 bases from V and 2 from J, leaving 21 bases between them. The CDR3: CASSRIQTGRVPYEQYF. Written as DNA, the CDR3 is TGTGCCAGCTCACGTATACAAACAGGGAGAGTCCCCTACGAGCAGTACTTC.

The chain is built from TRBV6-5 and TRBJ2-7; 9 bases align to TRBD1. Germline loops: CDR1 MNHEY, CDR2 SVGAGI. This CDR3 contains 14 residues. Trimming removed 7 bases from V and 2 bases from J; junction bases left unmatched: 6. CDR3 in amino acids: CASTPGQGPYEQYF. CDR3 in DNA: TGTGCCAGCACCCCGGGACAGGGACCCTACGAGCAGTACTTC.

The chain links TRBV4-1 to TRBJ2-3; TRBD1 might be the D (6 bases). CDR1 and CDR2 (germline): MGHRA, YSYEKL. CDR3 length: 15 residues. V shed 3 bases and J shed 2 bases, with 12 bases lying between them. CDR3 DNA: TGCGCCAGCAGCCACCACACAGGGATCACAGATACGCAGTATTTT. The encoded protein is CASSHHTGITDTQYF.

This clone was seen once. CDR3 sequence: CATGQNLDEQFF. The CDR3 nucleotides are TGTGCCACGGGCCAAAATCTCGATGAGCAGTTCTTC. This rearrangement joins TRBV6-5 to TRBJ2-1; D is unclear. CDR1 and CDR2 from the germline V gene are MNHEY and SVGAGI. The V end lost 10 bases, the J end lost 8 bases, and 15 bases lay between the germline ends. The CDR3 runs to 12 residues.

This clone was seen only a few times. The genes are TRBV29-1 and TRBJ2-2; perhaps TRBD2 as D (6 bases). The CDR3 runs 16 residues. V was pared by 3 bases and J by 4 bases, with 18 bases between. The V gene's germline CDR1 is SQVTM and CDR2 ANQGSEA. The DNA of the CDR3 is TGCAGCGTTGAGTTTTATAGGCACGGGGGCACCGGGGAGCTGTTTTTT. Its protein is CSVEFYRHGGTGELFF.

CDR3 coding DNA: TGTGCCAGCAGCGCCCCGCCGGGACGGCAAACTAATGAAAAACTGTTTTTT. Translation gives CASSAPPGRQTNEKLFF. V is TRBV21-1 and J is TRBJ1-4. TRBV21-1 is labeled a pseudogene. CDR3 length: 17 amino acids.

V is TRBV12-5 and J is TRBJ1-5, with D possibly matching TRBD1 (5 bases). The CDR3 loop spans 14 amino acids. The germline V and J ends were trimmed by 6 bases and 5 bases, with 14 bases remaining between them. Germline CDR1 LGHNT, CDR2 FRNRAP. This CDR3 is CASGRTGVHQPQHF. The DNA for the CDR3 is TGTGCTAGTGGGCGAACGGGGGTACATCAGCCCCAGCATTTT.

The CDR3 loop is CASSPDRTNSYEQYF. CDR3 nucleotides: TGTGCCAGCAGCCCAGACAGGACTAACTCCTACGAGCAGTACTTC. The rearrangement links TRBV7-6 to TRBJ2-7; D possibly uses TRBD1 or TRBD2 (6 bases each). Germline loops: CDR1 SGHVS, CDR2 FNYEAQ. The CDR3 extends over 15 amino acids. V was shortened by 5 bases and J by 0 bases, with 14 bases between the two germline ends.

DNA for the CDR3: TGTGCCAGCAGCTTAGCCACCGGGGAGCTGTTTTTT. Protein: CASSLATGELFF. The J gene is TRBJ2-2, the V gene TRBV7-6; D uncertain. The CDR3 consists of 12 residues. The germline V gene encodes CDR1 SGHVS and CDR2 FNYEAQ. V gave up 0 bases and J gave up 4 bases, with 0 bases separating them.

In nucleotides, the CDR3 is TGTGCCAGCAGCTTATTCTTGTCAGAGACCCAGTACTTC. Amino acid sequence: CASSLFLSETQYF. This chain uses TRBV7-6 with TRBJ2-5; no definite D call. Trimming removed 2 bases at V and 4 bases at J, with 8 bases between. The CDR3 contains 13 residues. The germline V gene has CDR1 SGHVS and CDR2 FNYEAQ.

The chain links TRBV7-8 to TRBJ2-7; maybe TRBD2 (6 bases). CDR3 length: 14 residues. Trimming shortened V by 1 base and J by 5 bases, and 12 bases separated the two germline ends. Germline V gene lookup returns CDR1 SGHVS and CDR2 FQNEAQ. The CDR3 DNA reads as TGTGCCAGCAGCTTAGGGCGGGGTCCCCACGAGCAGTACTTC. Protein product: CASSLGRGPHEQYF.

The chain employs TRBV7-6 and TRBJ1-6; D remains ambiguous. Trimming removed 2 bases at V and 8 bases at J, with 13 bases between. Per germline, CDR1 SGHVS and CDR2 FNYEAQ. This CDR3 contains 15 residues. The DNA of the CDR3 is TGTGCCAGCAGCTTATCCGGGTTTGGGGATTCACCCCTCCACTTT. Its translation is CASSLSGFGDSPLHF. The entire variable domain, with the rest obtained from reference TRBV7-6 and TRBJ1-6, is as follows: GAGVSQSPRYKVTKRGQDVALRCDPISGHVSLYWYRQALGQGPEFLTYFNYEAQQDKSGLPNDRFSAERPEGSISTLTIQRTEQRDSAMYRCASSLSGFGDSPLHFGNGTRLTVT.

This clone was seen only a few times. V is TRBV29-1 and J is TRBJ2-6; 7 nucleotides agree with TRBD2. The CDR3 is 16 residues long. Per the germline V gene, CDR1 is SQVTM and CDR2 is ANQGSEA. J gave up 4 bases and V 8 bases, and 14 bases lay outside the gene matches. The DNA for the CDR3 is TGCAGCTTCCTGGGAGGGAACAGTCTCGGGGCCAACGTCCTGACTTTC. Encoded protein: CSFLGGNSLGANVLTF. Looking up the rest from reference TRBV29-1 and TRBJ2-6 gives the full variable domain: SAVISQKPSRDICQRGTSLTIQCQVDSQVTMMFWYRQQPGQSLTLIATANQGSEATYESGFVIDKFPISRPNLTFSTLTVSNMSPEDSSIYLCSFLGGNSLGANVLTFGAGSRLTVL.

CDR3 loop: CASSVYTGNEQFF. The CDR3 nucleotides read TGCGCCAGCAGCGTCTATACAGGGAATGAGCAGTTCTTC. The rearrangement joins TRBV5-1 to TRBJ2-1; TRBD1 is a possible D gene (6 bases). CDR3 size: 13 residues. Trimming cost V 4 bases and J 7 bases, with 12 bases left between them. CDR1 and CDR2 (germline): SGHRS, YFSETQ. The whole variable domain, filled in from reference TRBV5-1 and TRBJ2-1, reads KAGVTQTPRYLIKTRGQQVTLSCSPISGHRSVSWYQQTPGQGLQFLFEYFSETQRNKGNFPGRFSGRQFSNSRSEMNVSTLELGDSALYLCASSVYTGNEQFFGPGTRLTVL.

This chain connects TRBV4-1 to TRBJ2-7; D not resolved. Per germline, CDR1 MGHRA and CDR2 YSYEKL. The CDR3 loop spans 13 amino acids. Trimming took 0 bases from V and 7 from J, leaving 10 bases between them. The CDR3: CASSQDRLGEQYF. The CDR3 DNA follows: TGCGCCAGCAGCCAAGATCGGCTAGGGGAGCAGTACTTC.

The genes are TRBV19 and TRBJ1-1, with D unresolved. The ends were cut back, 6 bases at V and 0 bases at J, with 17 bases in the middle. From germline, CDR1 is LNHDA and CDR2 SQIVND (reference sequence). This CDR3 spans 16 amino acids. The CDR3 here is CASSYDQTTMNTEAFF. The CDR3 DNA is TGTGCCAGTAGCTACGACCAGACTACCATGAACACTGAAGCTTTCTTT. Full variable domain (outside the CDR3, taken from reference TRBV19 and TRBJ1-1): DGGITQSPKYLFRKEGQNVTLSCEQNLNHDAMYWYRQDPGQGLRLIYYSQIVNDFQKGDIAEGYSVSREKKESFPLTVTSAQKNPTAFYLCASSYDQTTMNTEAFFGQGTRLTVV.

This clone rates as medium-sized. This rearrangement joins TRBV27 to TRBJ1-2; possibly TRBD1 for D (6 bases). Germline-derived CDR1 and CDR2 are MNHEY and SMNVEV (reference sequence). The CDR3 consists of 13 residues. The germline V and J ends were trimmed by 6 bases and 4 bases, with 12 bases remaining between them. The CDR3 DNA follows: TGTGCCAGCAGCCTAGGGACACTCTATGGCTACACCTTC. Protein sequence: CASSLGTLYGYTF.